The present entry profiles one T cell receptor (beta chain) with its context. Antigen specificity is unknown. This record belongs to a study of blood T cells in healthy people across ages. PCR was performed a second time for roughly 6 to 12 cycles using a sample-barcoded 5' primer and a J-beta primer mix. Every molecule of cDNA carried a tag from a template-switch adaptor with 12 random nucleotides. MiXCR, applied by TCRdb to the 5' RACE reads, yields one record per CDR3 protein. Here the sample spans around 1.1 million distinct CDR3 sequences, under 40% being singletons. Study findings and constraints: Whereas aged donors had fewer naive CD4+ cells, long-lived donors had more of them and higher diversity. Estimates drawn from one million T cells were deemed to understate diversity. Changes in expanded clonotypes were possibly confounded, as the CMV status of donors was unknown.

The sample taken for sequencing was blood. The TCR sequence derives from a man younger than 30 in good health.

The CDR3, as DNA: TGTGCTAGTGGTTCAGACGCTAGAGACTCCTACGAGCAGTACTTC. Protein sequence: CASGSDARDSYEQYF. The V call is TRBV12-5, the J call TRBJ2-7; D is unresolved. The CDR3 is made up of 15 amino acids. V was clipped by 4 bases and J by 0 bases, with 13 bases between them. Germline V gene sequence: CDR1 LGHNT, CDR2 FRNRAP.